These 14 T cell receptor beta chains share one sample of origin, sequenced in a study of cytomegalovirus exposure and HLA in healthy donors. Vbeta (60) and Jbeta (13) primers were used in the PCR. Method: immunoSEQ multiplex PCR; TCRdb's copy keeps in-frame clones and lacks some. This table has just over 150,000 clones, around 84% appearing once. Sequenced material: PBMCs. The origin of the receptors is a woman in her 40s in good health and CMV-seronegative.

The rearrangement joins TRBV5-1 to TRBJ2-3; 8 bases are shared with TRBD1. The germline CDR1 and CDR2 sequences are SGHRS and YFSETQ. The CDR3 is made up of 14 amino acids. V gave up 5 bases and J gave up 1 base; unmatched junction bases: 3. Written as DNA, the CDR3 is TGCGCCAGCAGAGGACAGGGAGGCACAGATACGCAGTATTTT. Translated: CASRGQGGTDTQYF.

The chain is built from TRBV11-1 and TRBJ2-3; the D gene is possibly TRBD2 (6 bases). V lost 5 bases and J lost 8, with 20 bases in between. Germline values: CDR1 SGHAT, CDR2 FQDESV (reference sequence). This CDR3 is built from 15 residues. In nucleotides, the CDR3 is TGTGCCAGCAGCGCACGCGGGGCCCAAGGAGGTACGCAGTATTTT. This encodes CASSARGAQGGTQYF.

J is TRBJ1-5 and V is TRBV6-5; TRBD1 might be the D (5 bases). This CDR3 spans 15 amino acids. Trimming pared 5 bases from V and 0 bases from J, leaving 11 bases between. Per germline, CDR1 MNHEY and CDR2 SVGAGI. CDR3 nucleotides: TGTGCCAGCAGTGGGGCAGAAGGTAGCAATCAGCCCCAGCATTTT. It encodes CASSGAEGSNQPQHF.

V gene TRBV5-1 combines with J gene TRBJ1-1; D is ambiguous. Germline V gene sequence: CDR1 SGHRS, CDR2 YFSETQ. There are 14 residues in the CDR3. V was shortened by 3 bases and J by 0 bases, with 9 bases between the two germline ends. CDR3 loop: CASSSQSMNTEAFF. In DNA, the CDR3 is TGCGCCAGCAGCTCACAGAGTATGAACACTGAAGCTTTCTTT.

The chain has TRBV5-6 and TRBJ1-2, with D perhaps matching TRBD1 (5 bases). CDR1 is SGHDT and CDR2 is YYEEEE in the germline V gene. The CDR3 runs to 14 residues. V was clipped by 0 bases and J by 8 bases, with 14 bases between them. The CDR3 region has the DNA TGTGCCAGCAGCTTGGAGGGGTCTATGTCGGGCTACACCTTC. Its translation is CASSLEGSMSGYTF.

CDR3: CASNERQGYGGYTF. The CDR3 coding sequence is TGTGCCAGCAACGAAAGACAGGGGTATGGGGGCTACACCTTC. This chain links TRBV28 with TRBJ1-2, with 8 bases aligning to TRBD1. CDR3 size: 14 residues. From germline, CDR1 is MDHEN and CDR2 SYDVKM. With V trimmed by 7 bases and J by 8 bases, 12 bases remained unmatched.

This chain connects TRBV6-6 to TRBJ2-5; 7 nucleotides align to TRBD2. The CDR3 contains 16 residues. The germline gives CDR1 MNHNY, CDR2 SVGAGI (reference sequence). Trimming at V came to 2 bases and at J to 4 bases, leaving 10 bases not matched to a gene. The CDR3 loop reads CASSYLQPGRGETQYF. The CDR3 DNA reads as TGTGCCAGCAGTTACCTTCAGCCAGGGAGGGGAGAGACCCAGTACTTC.

This sequence joins TRBV5-1 and TRBJ1-6; possible D gene TRBD1, 5 bases. From germline, CDR1 is SGHRS and CDR2 YFSETQ. The V gene lost 1 base and the J gene lost 9 bases, with 17 bases spanning the gap. CDR3 length: 16 amino acids. The CDR3 DNA reads TGCGCCAGCAGCTTGTTTGCCCTACAGGTTGGTTCACCCCTCCACTTT. This encodes CASSLFALQVGSPLHF.

V usage is TRBV2 and J usage is TRBJ1-2, with TRBD1 as a possible D gene (6 bases). This CDR3 has 14 residues. Trimming removed 2 bases at V and 4 bases at J, with 11 bases between. Germline-derived CDR1 and CDR2 are SNHLY and FYNNEI. The CDR3 region is CASSESRGSYGYTF. The CDR3 DNA follows: TGTGCCAGCAGTGAATCCAGGGGAAGCTATGGCTACACCTTC.

Written as DNA, the CDR3 is TGTGCCAGTAGTATATGGGGGGGGCGAACCTACAATGAGCAGTTCTTC. The encoded protein is CASSIWGGRTYNEQFF. The chain has TRBV19 and TRBJ2-1; tentatively, D is TRBD2 (7 bases). This CDR3 is 16 amino acids long. Between the trimmed V and J ends, which lost 2 bases and 2 bases, there was a span of 13 bases. Germline CDR1 LNHDA, CDR2 SQIVND (reference sequence).

The V and J genes are TRBV28 and TRBJ2-7; 7 nucleotides agree with TRBD1. With 4 bases clipped from V and 4 bases from J, the junction kept 10 bases outside the gene matches. Germline assignment: CDR1 MDHEN and CDR2 SYDVKM. This CDR3 has 15 residues. CDR3 nucleotide sequence: TGTGCCAGCAGTTCCACCGGGACAGCCTTATACGAGCAGTACTTC. This encodes CASSSTGTALYEQYF.

The V and J genes are TRBV28 and TRBJ1-5; 10 positions agree with TRBD1. The trim removed 6 bases at V and 6 bases at J, leaving 5 bases unmatched. The germline gives CDR1 MDHEN, CDR2 SYDVKM. The CDR3 runs to 14 residues. CDR3 residues: CASSGTGERQPQHF. The CDR3 region has the DNA TGTGCCAGCAGCGGGACAGGGGAGCGTCAGCCCCAGCATTTT. The full variable domain, with the rest looked up from reference TRBV28 and TRBJ1-5, is DVKVTQSSRYLVKRTGEKVFLECVQDMDHENMFWYRQDPGLGLRLIYFSYDVKMKEKGDIPEGYSVSREKKERFSLILESASTNQTSMYLCASSGTGERQPQHFGDGTRLSIL.

V usage is TRBV15 and J usage is TRBJ2-5, with D possibly TRBD1 on 6 matching bases. This CDR3 comprises 13 residues. V was pared by 5 bases and J by 11 bases, with 18 bases between. Germline assignment: CDR1 LNHNV and CDR2 YYDKDF (reference sequence). This CDR3 reads CATSRGRGYQQYF. The CDR3 bases are TGTGCCACCAGCCGAGGCAGGGGCTACCAGCAGTACTTC.

J is TRBJ1-2 and V is TRBV11-2, with D tentatively TRBD1 (6 bases). This CDR3 is 16 amino acids long. V lost 6 bases to trimming and J lost 0 bases, with 17 bases between them. Per the germline V gene, CDR1 is SGHAT and CDR2 is FQNNGV. DNA for the CDR3: TGTGCCAGCAGACGAATCGGACAGCTCTCTAACTATGGCTACACCTTC. Translated, it gives CASRRIGQLSNYGYTF.